This T cell receptor (beta chain) stems from a study of blood T cell repertoires in COVID-19. In the study overall: The United States, Italy and Spain were the sources of the acute and convalescent COVID-19 samples.

The V and J ends lost 3 bases and 3 bases respectively, with 12 bases between them. Looked up from germline, CDR1 is SGHTA and CDR2 is FQGNSA. This CDR3 has 14 residues. Original methodology: Reference gene primer amplification in the assay estimated nucleated cell counts. Assay used: immunoSEQ multiplex PCR; TCRdb lists only in-frame clones, some missing. That table furnishes V, J and clone size, whereas the DNA furnished D and trimming. The top ten hold approximately 18% of the sample, which has 100,000 to 150,000 clones, about 88% seen once. This rearrangement joins TRBV7-2 to TRBJ2-7; D not resolved. This clonotype was obtained from a woman of 80 years or more with acute or convalescent COVID-19. What was sequenced was peripheral blood. CDR3 nucleotides: TGTGCCAGCAGCTTTCAGGCACCTTACTACGAGCAGTACTTC. It yields the protein CASSFQAPYYEQYF.